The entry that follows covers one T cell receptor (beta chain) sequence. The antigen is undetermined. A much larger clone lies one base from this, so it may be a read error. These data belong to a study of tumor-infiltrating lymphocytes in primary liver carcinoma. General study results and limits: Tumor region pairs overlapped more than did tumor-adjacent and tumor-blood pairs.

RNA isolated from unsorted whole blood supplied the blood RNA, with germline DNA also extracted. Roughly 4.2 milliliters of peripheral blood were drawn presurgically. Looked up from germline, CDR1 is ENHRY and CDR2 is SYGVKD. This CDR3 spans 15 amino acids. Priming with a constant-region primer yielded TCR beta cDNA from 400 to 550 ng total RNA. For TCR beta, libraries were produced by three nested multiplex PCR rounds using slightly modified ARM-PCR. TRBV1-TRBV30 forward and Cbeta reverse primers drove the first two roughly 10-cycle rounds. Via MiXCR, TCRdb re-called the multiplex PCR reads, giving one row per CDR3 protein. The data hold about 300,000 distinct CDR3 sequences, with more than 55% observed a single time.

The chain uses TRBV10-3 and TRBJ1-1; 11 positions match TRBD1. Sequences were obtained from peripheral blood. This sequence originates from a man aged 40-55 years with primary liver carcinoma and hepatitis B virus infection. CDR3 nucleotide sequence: TGTGCCATCAGTGAGTCGGACAGGGGGCCGACTGAAACTTTCTTT. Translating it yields CAISESDRGPTETFF.